The present T cell receptor (beta chain) was sequenced within a study of blood T cell repertoires in COVID-19. Study background: Acute-phase and convalescent COVID-19 samples originated in the United States, Italy and Spain. PBMCs, B-cell-depleted T cells, or T cells provided the cDNA or gDNA that made up the material.

Authors' data handling: Reference gene primers were amplified, and this amplification served to estimate nucleated cell counts. The assay was immunoSEQ multiplex PCR, and TCRdb's table has in-frame clones only and misses some. The V and J calls and clone size are taken from that table; D and trimming were inferred from the DNA. The repertoire holds about 73,000 clones, with more than 70% as singletons. The CDR3 totals 16 residues. CDR1 and CDR2 (germline): MNHEY, SMNVEV (reference sequence). V lost 0 bases, J lost 7 bases, and 18 bases lay in between. Those enrolled in Seattle joined during active infection and were followed longitudinally afterward.

This chain joins TRBV27 and TRBJ1-2, with D possibly matching TRBD1 (6 bases). This TCR was sampled from a man between 65 and 85 years old with COVID-19, enrolled during active disease. Specimen: peripheral blood. The CDR3, as DNA: TGTGCCAGCAGTTTATCGGGGCTTATACAGGGCTCTGGCTACACCTTC. Translation: CASSLSGLIQGSGYTF.